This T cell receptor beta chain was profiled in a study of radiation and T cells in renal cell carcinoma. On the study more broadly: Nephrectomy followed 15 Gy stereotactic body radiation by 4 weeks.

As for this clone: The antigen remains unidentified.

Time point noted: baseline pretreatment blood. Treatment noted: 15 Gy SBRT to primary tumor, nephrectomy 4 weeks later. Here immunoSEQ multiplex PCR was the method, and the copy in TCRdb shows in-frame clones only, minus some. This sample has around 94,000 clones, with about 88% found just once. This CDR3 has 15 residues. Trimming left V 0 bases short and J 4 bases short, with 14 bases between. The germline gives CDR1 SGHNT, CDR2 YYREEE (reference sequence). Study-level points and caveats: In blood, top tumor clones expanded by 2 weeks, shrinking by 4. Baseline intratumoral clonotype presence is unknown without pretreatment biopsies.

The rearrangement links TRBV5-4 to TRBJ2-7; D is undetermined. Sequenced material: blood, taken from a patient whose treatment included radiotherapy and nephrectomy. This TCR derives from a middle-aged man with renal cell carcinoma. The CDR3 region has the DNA TGTGCCAGCAGCTTGGAGGGTCTACCCTCGTACGAGCAGTACTTC. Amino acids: CASSLEGLPSYEQYF.